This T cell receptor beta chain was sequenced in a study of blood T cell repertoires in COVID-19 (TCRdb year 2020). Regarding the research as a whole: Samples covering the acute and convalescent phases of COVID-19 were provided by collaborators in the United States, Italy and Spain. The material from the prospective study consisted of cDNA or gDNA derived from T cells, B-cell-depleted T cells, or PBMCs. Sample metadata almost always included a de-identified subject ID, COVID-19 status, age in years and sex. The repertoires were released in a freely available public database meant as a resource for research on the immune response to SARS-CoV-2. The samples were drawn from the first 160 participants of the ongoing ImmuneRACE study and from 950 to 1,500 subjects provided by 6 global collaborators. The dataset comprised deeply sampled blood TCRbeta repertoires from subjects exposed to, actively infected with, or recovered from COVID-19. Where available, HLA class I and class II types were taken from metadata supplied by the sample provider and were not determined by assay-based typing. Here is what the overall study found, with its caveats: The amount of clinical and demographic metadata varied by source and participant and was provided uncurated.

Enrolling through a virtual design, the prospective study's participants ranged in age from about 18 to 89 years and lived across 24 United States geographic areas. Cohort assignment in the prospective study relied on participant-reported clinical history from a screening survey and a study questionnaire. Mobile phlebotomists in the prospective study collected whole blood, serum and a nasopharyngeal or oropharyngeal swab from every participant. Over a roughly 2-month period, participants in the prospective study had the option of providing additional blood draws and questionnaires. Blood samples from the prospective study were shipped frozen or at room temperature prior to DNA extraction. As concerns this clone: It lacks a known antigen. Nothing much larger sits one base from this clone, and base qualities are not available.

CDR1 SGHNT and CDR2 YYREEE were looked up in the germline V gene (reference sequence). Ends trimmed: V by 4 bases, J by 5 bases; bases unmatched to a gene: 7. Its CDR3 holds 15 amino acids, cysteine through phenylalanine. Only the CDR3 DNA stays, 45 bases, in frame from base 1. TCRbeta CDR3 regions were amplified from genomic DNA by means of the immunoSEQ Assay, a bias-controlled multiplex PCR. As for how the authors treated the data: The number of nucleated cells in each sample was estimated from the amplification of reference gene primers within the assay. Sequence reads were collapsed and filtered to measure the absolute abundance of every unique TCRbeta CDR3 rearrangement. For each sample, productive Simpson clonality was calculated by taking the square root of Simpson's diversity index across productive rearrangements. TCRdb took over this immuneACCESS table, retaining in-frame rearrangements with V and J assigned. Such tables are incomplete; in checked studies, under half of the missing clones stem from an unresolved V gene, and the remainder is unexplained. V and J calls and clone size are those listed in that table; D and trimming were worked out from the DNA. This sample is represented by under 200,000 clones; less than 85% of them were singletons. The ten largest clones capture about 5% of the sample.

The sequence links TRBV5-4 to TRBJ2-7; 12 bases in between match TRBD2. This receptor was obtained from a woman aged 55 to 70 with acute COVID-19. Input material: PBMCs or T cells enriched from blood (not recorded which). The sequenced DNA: TGTGCCAGCAGCCGACGGACTAGCGGGATCAACGAGCAGTACTTC. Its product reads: CASSRRTSGINEQYF.